This entry lists 21 T cell receptor beta chains sequenced from one sample in a study of OX40 agonist ivuxolimab in advanced cancers. Measured with immunoSEQ multiplex PCR; TCRdb has only the in-frame clones, and not every one. The sample yields tens of thousands of clones, about 89% seen once. Specimen: CD4+ or CD8+ T cells sorted from blood, collected in a trial of the OX40 agonist ivuxolimab. The receptors here all came from an adult with an advanced solid tumor such as melanoma, head and neck, liver or kidney cancer.

The V and J genes are TRBV7-9 and TRBJ2-1, with TRBD1 matching over 7 bases. V shed 2 bases, J shed 9 bases, and the junction held 7 bases outside the gene matches. Germline V CDR1 and CDR2: SEHNR, FQNEAQ (reference sequence). The CDR3 loop spans 14 amino acids. Here the CDR3 DNA reads TGTGCCAGCAGCTTAACCCCGGCAGGGGGTGAGCAGTTCTTC. As protein: CASSLTPAGGEQFF.

The chain is built from TRBV7-9 and TRBJ2-1; 8 bases align to TRBD2. V lost 5 bases, J lost 2 bases, and 8 bases stayed unmatched. CDR1 SEHNR and CDR2 FQNEAQ come from the germline V gene (reference sequence). The CDR3 has 16 residues. Here the CDR3 reads CASSLVAGGPYNEQFF. In DNA form, the CDR3 reads TGTGCCAGCAGCCTTGTTGCGGGGGGCCCCTACAATGAGCAGTTCTTC.

CDR3 sequence: CASSLGVSSSTDTQYF. The DNA for the CDR3 is TGTGCCAGCAGCTTAGGAGTCAGTTCTAGCACAGATACGCAGTATTTT. This rearrangement joins TRBV7-2 to TRBJ2-3; D gene unclear. The germline gives CDR1 SGHTA, CDR2 FQGNSA. The CDR3 is 16 amino acids. Trimming removed 1 base from V and 0 bases from J, with 11 bases in between.

The chain is built from TRBV5-6 and TRBJ2-7, with no clear D. V shed 1 base and J shed 1 base, with 6 bases lying between them. Germline-derived CDR1 and CDR2 are SGHDT and YYEEEE. The CDR3 length is 13 residues. The CDR3 spells CASSLLGSYEQYF. The CDR3 nucleotides are TGTGCCAGCAGCTTGTTGGGGTCCTACGAGCAGTACTTC. Variable domain in full (rest from reference TRBV5-6 and TRBJ2-7): DAGVTQSPTHLIKTRGQQVTLRCSPKSGHDTVSWYQQALGQGPQFIFQYYEEEERQRGNFPDRFSGHQFPNYSSELNVNALLLGDSALYLCASSLLGSYEQYFGPGTRLTVT.

The rearrangement joins TRBV27 to TRBJ1-2; D gene ambiguous. The V end was cut by 0 bases, the J end by 2 bases, with 10 bases between. The length of the CDR3 is 15 residues. Germline CDR1 is MNHEY and CDR2 is SMNVEV (reference sequence). The CDR3: CASSLSAPGNYGYTF. CDR3 bases: TGTGCCAGCAGTTTATCGGCCCCGGGGAACTATGGCTACACCTTC.

This CDR3 is CATTRGTSYEQYF. CDR3 coding DNA: TGTGCTACCACGAGGGGCACTTCCTACGAGCAGTACTTC. The chain joins TRBV6-1 to TRBJ2-7, with D perhaps assigned TRBD1 or TRBD2 (5 bases each). Germline loops: CDR1 MNHNS, CDR2 SASEGT. There are 13 residues in the CDR3.

The rearrangement links TRBV19 to TRBJ2-4; tentatively, D is TRBD1 (5 bases). V was cut by 4 bases and J by 3 bases, with 19 bases left in between. Germline assignment: CDR1 LNHDA and CDR2 SQIVND (reference sequence). The CDR3 runs to 17 residues. The chain's CDR3 is CASSTTTGFRVKNIQYF. For the CDR3, the DNA is TGTGCCAGTAGTACCACCACAGGTTTTCGAGTCAAAAACATTCAGTACTTC.

This clone was observed once. The V gene is TRBV13, the J gene TRBJ1-1; D is possibly TRBD1 (5 bases). The CDR3 length is 15 residues. From germline, CDR1 is PRHDT and CDR2 FYEKMQ (reference sequence). The V gene lost 6 bases and the J gene lost 2 bases, with 16 bases spanning the gap. The CDR3 here is CASRVRGGLNTEAFF. Written as DNA, the CDR3 is TGTGCCAGCAGGGTACGTGGGGGACTAAACACTGAAGCTTTCTTT.

This clone has just one count. Here the CDR3 DNA reads TGTGCCAGCAGTCCGGGACTACGCTCCTACAATGAGCAGTTCTTC. Its protein product is CASSPGLRSYNEQFF. The chain employs TRBV27 and TRBJ2-1; 7 nucleotides agree with TRBD2. J gave up 0 bases and V 5 bases, and 4 bases lay outside the gene matches. The CDR3 covers 15 residues. CDR1 is MNHEY and CDR2 is SMNVEV in the germline V gene (reference sequence).

The rearrangement links TRBV29-1 to TRBJ2-7, with 12 bases fitting TRBD1. CDR1 is SQVTM, CDR2 ANQGSEA, per germline. V was clipped by 6 bases and J by 6 bases; unmatched bases: 6. This CDR3 is 13 amino acids long. CDR3 DNA sequence: TGCAGCGTCCCCGGGACAGGGGGCAGCGAGCAGTACTTC. Protein: CSVPGTGGSEQYF.

J is TRBJ2-1 and V is TRBV19; no clear D gene. The V end lost 3 bases, the J end lost 4 bases, and 4 bases lay between the germline ends. The CDR3 is 12 residues long. Germline CDR1 reads LNHDA; CDR2 reads SQIVND (reference sequence). The CDR3 nucleotides are TGTGCCAGTAGTATTCAGTACAATGAGCAGTTCTTC. It codes for CASSIQYNEQFF.

The count of this clone is one. V usage is TRBV7-9 and J usage is TRBJ2-5, with TRBD1 matching 8 bases. CDR1 SEHNR and CDR2 FQNEAQ come from the germline V gene (reference sequence). V was clipped by 5 bases and J by 3 bases; unmatched bases: 14. The CDR3 extends over 17 amino acids. In DNA form, the CDR3 reads TGTGCCAGCAGCCCAAGCTTCGGGACAGGAGGGGAAGAGACCCAGTACTTC. As protein: CASSPSFGTGGEETQYF.

The chain has TRBV7-9 and TRBJ1-2; perhaps TRBD1 as D (5 bases). From germline, CDR1 is SEHNR and CDR2 FQNEAQ (reference sequence). V was shortened by 5 bases and J by 5 bases, with 24 bases between the two germline ends. The CDR3 runs 17 residues. For the CDR3, the DNA is TGTGCCAGCAGCCCCCGACTGACTAACGAGGGGATATATGGCTACACCTTC. Protein: CASSPRLTNEGIYGYTF.

The chain recombines TRBV5-1 with TRBJ1-1, with D hard to call. Trimming stripped 2 bases from V and 1 base from J, with 6 bases between. The germline CDR1 and CDR2 sequences are SGHRS and YFSETQ. This CDR3 contains 13 residues. The CDR3 is CASSFTANTEAFF. The CDR3 coding sequence is TGCGCCAGCAGCTTTACGGCGAACACTGAAGCTTTCTTT.

The chain uses TRBV6-6 and TRBJ2-7; D remains unclear. V lost 7 bases and J lost 3, with 7 bases in between. Germline lookup yields CDR1 MNHNY and CDR2 SVGAGI (reference sequence). The CDR3 totals 11 residues. CDR3 amino acids: CASMGYYEQYF. The CDR3 nucleotides are TGTGCCAGCATGGGGTACTACGAGCAGTACTTC.

In its sample, this clone is medium-sized. This chain joins TRBV11-2 and TRBJ2-3; 8 bases are shared with TRBD2. Germline values: CDR1 SGHAT, CDR2 FQNNGV. After removal of 6 bases from V and 2 bases from J, the junction contained 7 bases not matched to a gene. The CDR3 is made up of 15 amino acids. CDR3 loop: CASSFTSGTTDTQYF. For the CDR3, the DNA is TGTGCCAGCAGTTTTACTAGCGGAACCACAGATACGCAGTATTTT.

The chain links TRBV27 to TRBJ2-1; D is unclear. The germline CDR1 and CDR2 sequences are MNHEY and SMNVEV (reference sequence). V was shortened by 4 bases and J by 6 bases, with 10 bases between the two germline ends. This CDR3 is built from 13 residues. CDR3 bases: TGTGCCAGCAGTTATACAAGATCCAATGAGCAGTTCTTC. It translates to CASSYTRSNEQFF.

The genes are TRBV5-5 and TRBJ2-1; perhaps TRBD2 as D (5 bases). V was cut by 2 bases and J by 0 bases, with 9 bases left in between. Germline loops: CDR1 SGHKS, CDR2 YYEKEE (reference sequence). The CDR3 sequence is 15 residues long. The CDR3 DNA follows: TGTGCCAGCAGCTTTGGGGAGAGCTCCTACAATGAGCAGTTCTTC. Protein sequence: CASSFGESSYNEQFF. Together with reference TRBV5-5 and TRBJ2-1, the CDR3 gives the full variable domain: DAGVTQSPTHLIKTRGQQVTLRCSPISGHKSVSWYQQVLGQGPQFIFQYYEKEERGRGNFPDRFSARQFPNYSSELNVNALLLGDSALYLCASSFGESSYNEQFFGPGTRLTVL.

This clone was recorded once. This chain's CDR3 is CASSSTGTSTDTQYF. The DNA of the CDR3 is TGTGCCAGCAGCTCCACCGGGACTAGCACAGATACGCAGTATTTT. This chain joins TRBV27 and TRBJ2-3, with a possible D match to TRBD2 (6 bases). The germline gives CDR1 MNHEY, CDR2 SMNVEV (reference sequence). V shed 6 bases and J shed 0 bases, with 13 bases lying between them. The CDR3 consists of 15 residues.

The J gene is TRBJ1-1, the V gene TRBV27, with D perhaps TRBD1 (5 bases). Germline-derived CDR1 and CDR2 are MNHEY and SMNVEV (reference sequence). The CDR3 covers 13 residues. Trimming left V 3 bases short and J 13 bases short, with 18 bases between. CDR3 sequence: CASSFSGSLVGFF. The CDR3 DNA sequence: TGTGCCAGCAGTTTTTCAGGGAGCCTAGTGGGTTTCTTT.

The CDR3 DNA follows: TGTGCCAGTAGTGTCGGGCCCCCAGATACGCAGTATTTT. Translation gives CASSVGPPDTQYF. The V call is TRBV19, the J call TRBJ2-3; D uncertain. This CDR3 region has 13 residues. Germline CDR1 is LNHDA and CDR2 is SQIVND (reference sequence). V was trimmed by 5 bases and J by 4 bases, leaving 10 bases between them.